At least ten counts were recorded for the clone carrying this T cell receptor (beta chain). Antigen unknown. Germline CDR1 reads LGHNA; CDR2 reads YNFKEQ. V was shortened by 0 bases and J by 1 base, with 8 bases between the two germline ends. CDR3 length: 15 amino acids. The sample belongs to a study of response to subunit inactivated influenza vaccine. General study points: Authors suggested seasonal influenza vaccinations each recruit few new T cells.

TCRdb analysed the RT-PCR reads with MiXCR anew, one entry per CDR3 protein. The sample shows around 500,000 distinct CDR3 sequences, roughly 11% of them seen only once. The TCR comes from a man aged 45 to 65 who received an inactivated influenza vaccine. The sequenced sample was PBMCs from blood, obtained roughly 48 days after vaccination. The chain recombines TRBV4-2 with TRBJ2-3, with D perhaps TRBD2 (5 bases). Here the CDR3 reads CASSQETGGTDTQYF. Here the CDR3 DNA reads TGTGCCAGCAGCCAAGAAACCGGGGGCACAGATACGCAGTATTTT.